This T cell receptor (beta chain) came from a study of CD8+CD57+ T cells in acquired aplastic anemia. About the research overall: An average of 3.2 ug of DNA was obtained from sorted CD4+ and CD8+ cells.

General observations from the study: Patients showed no significant difference from controls in CD8+ Simpson's diversity.

For this clonotype: The target antigen is unknown.

Profiles of TCR beta VDJ and CDR3 were generated from a genomic DNA template. TCRdb reprocessed the reads via MiXCR and lists one record per CDR3 protein. The sample yields about 110,000 distinct CDR3 sequences, around 49% seen once. Unmatched junction bases numbered 7, after V lost 3 bases and J lost 0 bases. CDR1 is LNHDA, CDR2 SQIVND, per germline (reference sequence). This CDR3 has 17 residues. The rearrangement links TRBV19 to TRBJ1-5, with 8 nucleotides matching TRBD1. The sequenced material came from sorted CD4+, CD8+, or CD8+CD57+ T cells (not recorded which) from PBMCs. The source of this sequence is a human donor in good health, serving as a control. CDR3 coding DNA: TGTGCCAGTAGTATCCTCGGACAGGGACGTAGCAATCAGCCCCAGCATTTT. This encodes CASSILGQGRSNQPQHF. Full variable domain (missing parts from reference TRBV19 and TRBJ1-5): DGGITQSPKYLFRKEGQNVTLSCEQNLNHDAMYWYRQDPGQGLRLIYYSQIVNDFQKGDIAEGYSVSREKKESFPLTVTSAQKNPTAFYLCASSILGQGRSNQPQHFGDGTRLSIL.